Listed below are T cell receptor beta chains from one sample, sequenced in a study of metastatic and nonmetastatic thyroid tumors. TCRdb re-clonotyped the PCR reads through MiXCR. The table has 30,000 to 45,000 clones, about 45% seen once. The sample comprised tumor tissue. The receptors shown here come from a male donor with papillary thyroid cancer or a benign thyroid nodule (not recorded which). Some clones in this sample may be carry-over from other donors' samples. The CDR3 runs from the conserved cysteine through the conserved F or W. Each record gives: D gene, V gene, clone size, J gene, CDR3 DNA, CDR3 protein. The D gene is left open where the match is weak. Some rows have no size entry. The others give once, few or many, or a class for an expanded clone.

d_gene: -; v_gene: TRBV7-2; abundance: few; j_gene: TRBJ2-7; CDR3nt: TGTGCCAGCAGCGGGGGGCTAACCTACGAGCAGTACTTC; CDR3aa: CASSGGLTYEQYF
d_gene: -; v_gene: TRBV5-1; abundance: -; j_gene: TRBJ2-7; CDR3nt: TGCGCCAGCACAAAATCGCAGGGCTCCTACGAGCAGTACTTC; CDR3aa: CASTKSQGSYEQYF
d_gene: -; v_gene: TRBV5-1; abundance: -; j_gene: TRBJ1-1; CDR3nt: TGCGCCAGCAGCGTGGACAGCATGAACACTGAAGCTTTCTTT; CDR3aa: CASSVDSMNTEAFF
d_gene: -; v_gene: TRBV6-1; abundance: -; j_gene: TRBJ1-5; CDR3nt: TGTGCCAGCAGCGGACAAAGCAATCAGCCCCAGCATTTT; CDR3aa: CASSGQSNQPQHF
d_gene: -; v_gene: TRBV11-2; abundance: -; j_gene: TRBJ1-5; CDR3nt: TGTGCCAGCAGCTTAGGTAGGGATCAGCCCCAGCATTTT; CDR3aa: CASSLGRDQPQHF
d_gene: -; v_gene: TRBV4-1; abundance: -; j_gene: TRBJ2-5; CDR3nt: TGCGCCAGCAGCCAAACAGGCCTTCGGTGGGAGACCCAGTACTTC; CDR3aa: CASSQTGLRWETQYF
d_gene: -; v_gene: TRBV13; abundance: once; j_gene: TRBJ2-5; CDR3nt: TGTGCCAGCAGCTTACGGAAGCTGAACAAAGAGACCCAGTACTTC; CDR3aa: CASSLRKLNKETQYF
d_gene: -; v_gene: TRBV30; abundance: -; j_gene: TRBJ2-6; CDR3nt: TGTGCCTGGAGTACCGACAGCTCTGGGGCCAACGTCCTGACTTTC; CDR3aa: CAWSTDSSGANVLTF
d_gene: TRBD1; v_gene: TRBV20-1; abundance: few; j_gene: TRBJ1-5; CDR3nt: TGCAGTGCTAGAGATACAGGGGATAGCAATCAGCCCCAGCATTTT; CDR3aa: CSARDTGDSNQPQHF
d_gene: -; v_gene: TRBV30; abundance: -; j_gene: TRBJ1-2; CDR3nt: TGTGCCTGGAGTGTATTGGGGCGGTACTATGGCTACACCTTC; CDR3aa: CAWSVLGRYYGYTF
d_gene: TRBD1; v_gene: TRBV5-1; abundance: -; j_gene: TRBJ2-7; CDR3nt: TGCGCCAGCAGCTTTGGGGACAGGCGAGAGGACGAGCAGTACTTC; CDR3aa: CASSFGDRREDEQYF
d_gene: -; v_gene: TRBV15; abundance: few; j_gene: TRBJ2-3; CDR3nt: TGTGCCACCAGCAGAGAGGGGACCAGATCAGATACGCAGTATTTT; CDR3aa: CATSREGTRSDTQYF
d_gene: -; v_gene: TRBV18; abundance: few; j_gene: TRBJ2-7; CDR3nt: TGTGCCAGCTCACCACCTATGACCTACGAGCAGTACTTC; CDR3aa: CASSPPMTYEQYF
d_gene: -; v_gene: TRBV30; abundance: once; j_gene: TRBJ1-5; CDR3nt: TGTGCCTGGAGTGTACGGAGGGGGGACGTTGAGCCCCAGCATTTT; CDR3aa: CAWSVRRGDVEPQHF
d_gene: TRBD1; v_gene: TRBV30; abundance: -; j_gene: TRBJ1-1; CDR3nt: TGTGCCTGGAGTGTGGGGACAGGGGGGAACACTGAAGCTTTCTTT; CDR3aa: CAWSVGTGGNTEAFF
d_gene: TRBD2; v_gene: TRBV4-2; abundance: few; j_gene: TRBJ2-2; CDR3nt: TGTGCCAGCAGCAGGACTAGCCCGGACACCGGGGAGCTGTTTTTT; CDR3aa: CASSRTSPDTGELFF
d_gene: TRBD1; v_gene: TRBV20-1; abundance: -; j_gene: TRBJ2-1; CDR3nt: TGCAGTGCTAGACAAAGGCAGGGGGCACACAATGAGCAGTTCTTC; CDR3aa: CSARQRQGAHNEQFF